This T cell receptor beta chain was documented in a study of blood T cell repertoires in COVID-19 (dated by TCRdb to 2020 to 2022). Some background on the complete study: Collaborator samples came from the United States, Italy and Spain and covered acute and convalescent phases of COVID-19. Subjects who had been exposed to COVID-19, were actively infected with it, or had recovered from it provided the deeply sampled blood TCRbeta repertoires that made up the dataset. Where available, HLA class I and class II types were obtained from metadata supplied by the sample provider rather than from assay-based typing. The prospective study material was composed of cDNA or gDNA derived from T cells, B-cell-depleted T cells, or PBMCs. Nearly every sample came with metadata listing a de-identified subject ID, COVID-19 status, age in years and sex. Samples came from the ongoing ImmuneRACE study (first 160 participants) plus 1,254 subjects from 6 global collaborators. The repertoires were released in a freely available public database intended as a resource for research on the immune response to SARS-CoV-2. Findings and caveats that apply to the study as a whole: The quantity of clinical and demographic metadata differed by source and by participant and was supplied without curation.

Spanning cysteine to phenylalanine, the CDR3 consists of 19 amino acids. Kept here is only the CDR3 DNA, which spans 57 bases and is read in frame from base 1. V is trimmed back by 4 bases and J by 1 base, and the junction contains 15 bases that no gene match accounts for. The germline V gene (reference sequence) specifies LNHDA as CDR1 and SQIVND as CDR2. Each collaborating institution followed its own protocols to collect whole blood in K2EDTA tubes. Collaborator samples were shipped for TCRbeta analysis as frozen whole blood, isolated PBMCs, or DNA extracted from either sample type. TCRbeta CDR3 regions were amplified from genomic DNA using the immunoSEQ Assay, a bias-controlled multiplex PCR. The original pipeline was this. Within the assay, amplification of reference gene primers was used to estimate how many nucleated cells each sample contained. To quantify the absolute abundance of each unique TCRbeta CDR3 rearrangement, sequence reads were collapsed and filtered. Productive Simpson clonality was computed per sample as the square root of Simpson's diversity index over productive rearrangements. Imported from immuneACCESS, the table was reduced by TCRdb to in-frame sequences with V and J called. These copies leave out some clones; in studies compared against another copy, an unresolved V gene accounts for under half, and the cause of the remainder is not known. D and trimming were read from the DNA, whereas the V and J calls and clone size are those reported in that table. The sample table lists over 5,000 clones, 86% of them with a count of one. Around 17% of the sample lies in the top ten.

Note on this clone: The clone's antigen remains unknown. Per-nucleotide qualities are absent, and no much larger clonotype sits a single base away.

The sequence came from a human donor in a cohort sampled during active COVID-19. Sequenced sample: peripheral blood. The chain uses TRBV19 and TRBJ1-2, with 10 bases in between that match TRBD1. CDR3 loop: CASSTWDRGRGLINYGYTF. The nucleotide sequence reads as follows: TGTGCCAGTAGTACCTGGGACAGGGGACGGGGCCTGATTAACTATGGCTACACCTTC. This CDR3, with the reference TRBV19 and TRBJ1-2 proteins standing in past its ends, gives the full variable domain DGGITQSPKYLFRKEGQNVTLSCEQNLNHDAMYWYRQDPGQGLRLIYYSQIVNDFQKGDIAEGYSVSREKKESFPLTVTSAQKNPTAFYLCASSTWDRGRGLINYGYTFGSGTRLTVV.